This TCR beta chain was observed in a study of identical twins. The study, taken as a whole, reports: Some out-of-frame alpha sequences were shared by twins, and these showed excess low generation probability. Zero-insertion findings could be partly confounded by invariant cells (MAIT and iNKT cells). Model-predicted out-of-frame TCR alpha sharing fell below observed values in monozygotic twins.

CDR1 is LNHNV, CDR2 YYDKDF, per germline (reference sequence). The CDR3 has 18 amino acids. The J segment lost 6 bases and the V segment lost 6 bases, leaving 20 bases of the junction unmatched. On this clonotype: Its specificity is not known.

TCRdb re-derived calls from the 5' RACE reads in MiXCR, one entry per CDR3 protein. The sample lists about 1.7 million distinct CDR3 sequences; under 35% were seen once. The chain is built from TRBV15 and TRBJ1-2, with 9 bases matching TRBD1. Sequencing used cord blood. The TCR was taken from a newborn girl in good health. CDR3 residues: CATSPRNRGREILDGYTF. For the CDR3, the DNA is TGTGCCACCAGTCCACGAAACAGGGGGCGAGAGATTTTAGATGGCTACACCTTC. The whole variable domain, filled in from reference TRBV15 and TRBJ1-2, reads DAMVIQNPRYQVTQFGKPVTLSCSQTLNHNVMYWYQQKSSQAPKLLFHYYDKDFNNEADTPDNFQSRRPNTSFCFLDIRSPGLGDTAMYLCATSPRNRGREILDGYTFGSGTRLTVV.